The clone carrying this TCR beta chain was seen only a few times. The sample originates from a study of T cells in Graves' hyperthyroidism and ophthalmopathy. Using RNA transcripts as the source, TCR beta CDR3 regions were amplified. The TCR CDR3 was amplified in a first-round RT-PCR using the HTBI primer set. Using its own MiXCR run on the multiplex PCR reads, TCRdb lists one record per CDR3 protein. The table includes about 500,000 distinct CDR3 sequences, over 15% detected once. CDR1 is MNHNS and CDR2 is SASEGT in the germline V gene. The CDR3 totals 14 residues. Trimming took 6 bases from V and 0 from J; bases not matched to a gene: 4.

V is TRBV6-1 and J is TRBJ2-7; 8 bases line up with TRBD2. The TCR comes from a woman under 30 with Graves' hyperthyroidism. Sequenced sample: blood. CDR3 loop: CASRRGGSSYEQYF. The CDR3 DNA follows: TGTGCCAGCAGACGGGGGGGGAGCTCCTACGAGCAGTACTTC.